Presented here are 14 T cell receptor beta chains from one specimen sequenced in a study of response to subunit inactivated influenza vaccine (dated by TCRdb to 2016 to 2019). Receptor libraries were prepared by RT-PCR. Sequenced using an Illumina HiSeq 2500. TCRdb applied fastp at Q25 and MiXCR to the public reads, then kept only in-frame beta chains. Rows are combined by CDR3 protein, so each entry shows the most common genes and DNA. The sample profile shows over 750,000 distinct CDR3 sequences; about 20% of them were found once. More than 8.5% of the sample belongs to the ten largest clones. The sequences come from PBMCs from blood, collected more than 4 days after vaccination. These TCRs come from a man between 45 and 60 years old who received an inactivated influenza vaccine. Donor details come from another sample of the same person, matched by shared clones.

The V gene is TRBV24-1, the J gene TRBJ2-1; D perhaps matches TRBD2 (7 bases). The CDR3 contains 16 residues. CDR1 and CDR2 from the germline V gene are KGHDR and SFDVKD. V lost 0 bases to trimming and J lost 2 bases, with 10 bases between them. This chain's CDR3 is CATSDLGEGAYNEQFF. The DNA for the CDR3 is TGTGCCACCAGTGATTTGGGGGAGGGGGCCTACAATGAGCAGTTCTTC.

This rearrangement joins TRBV20-1 to TRBJ2-3; D not resolved. The CDR3 is made up of 12 amino acids. Germline CDR1 and CDR2: DFQATT and SNEGSKA (reference sequence). With 3 bases removed from V and 4 bases from J, the gap between germline ends came to 8 bases. This chain's CDR3 is CSARFGPDTQYF. In DNA form, the CDR3 reads TGCAGTGCTAGGTTTGGGCCAGATACGCAGTATTTT.

This clonotype was observed a handful of times. This chain's CDR3 is CSAHNLLAGGANEQFF. CDR3 coding DNA: TGCAGTGCTCACAACCTCCTAGCGGGAGGAGCCAATGAGCAGTTCTTC. The gene calls are TRBV20-1 and TRBJ2-1; 11 nucleotides agree with TRBD2. The length of the CDR3 is 16 residues. Germline CDR1 and CDR2: DFQATT and SNEGSKA (reference sequence). V shed 5 bases, J shed 6 bases, and the junction held 12 bases outside the gene matches.

V and J are TRBV2 and TRBJ2-1; 9 positions match TRBD2. The CDR3 is 16 residues long. Germline V gene sequence: CDR1 SNHLY, CDR2 FYNNEI. With 1 base clipped from V and 4 bases from J, the junction kept 5 bases outside the gene matches. CDR3 sequence (DNA): TGTGCCAGCAGTGAAGACCCTAGCGGGGTTTACAATGAGCAGTTCTTC. Amino acids: CASSEDPSGVYNEQFF.

The chain combines TRBV20-1 with TRBJ2-7, with TRBD1 identical over 7 bases. CDR1 and CDR2 from the germline V gene are DFQATT and SNEGSKA (reference sequence). V lost 6 bases and J lost 2; bases outside the gene matches: 7. There are 13 residues in the CDR3. CDR3 residues: CSATQGEPYEQYF. The CDR3 DNA reads TGCAGTGCCACCCAGGGGGAACCCTACGAGCAGTACTTC.

This clonotype showed up just a few times. The gene calls are TRBV4-3 and TRBJ2-1, with D unclear. The germline V gene has CDR1 LGHNA and CDR2 YSLEER. This CDR3 region has 17 residues. With 0 bases removed from V and 1 base from J, the gap between germline ends came to 13 bases. The CDR3 is CASSQDPGPASYNEQFF. The DNA for the CDR3 is TGCGCCAGCAGCCAAGATCCTGGTCCGGCGTCCTACAATGAGCAGTTCTTC.

V and J are TRBV7-2 and TRBJ2-1; no definite D call. The CDR3 totals 14 residues. Trimming took 1 base from V and 5 from J, leaving 9 bases between them. The V gene's germline CDR1 is SGHTA and CDR2 FQGNSA. CDR3 sequence (DNA): TGTGCCAGCAGCTTAGGAGTAGGGAACAATGAGCAGTTCTTC. The encoded protein is CASSLGVGNNEQFF.

This clonotype was counted only a few times. The chain joins TRBV7-8 to TRBJ2-5; D gene ambiguous. Germline CDR1 is SGHVS and CDR2 is FQNEAQ. V was trimmed by 3 bases and J by 0 bases, leaving 20 bases between them. The CDR3 length is 18 residues. The chain's CDR3 is CASSLLPSSRSYQETQYF. In nucleotides, the CDR3 is TGTGCCAGCAGCTTGCTCCCTTCTTCCAGGAGCTACCAAGAGACCCAGTACTTC.

This clonotype was found a few times. This sequence joins TRBV6-5 and TRBJ2-5; D may be TRBD2 (6 bases). The CDR3 is made up of 15 amino acids. Germline values: CDR1 MNHEY, CDR2 SVGAGI. V shed 2 bases and J shed 1 base, with 11 bases lying between them. CDR3 coding DNA: TGTGCCAGCAGTTACGGCGGGGCTCTCCAAGAGACCCAGTACTTC. This codes for CASSYGGALQETQYF.

This clonotype was observed a handful of times. V usage is TRBV7-2 and J usage is TRBJ2-2, with D possibly TRBD2 on 5 matching bases. V lost 6 bases to trimming and J lost 6 bases, with 14 bases between them. The CDR3 covers 14 residues. Germline V gene data show CDR1 as SGHTA and CDR2 as FQGNSA. The DNA of the CDR3 is TGTGCCAGCAGTCCCAGTCGGGGTTCCGGGGAGCTGTTTTTT. Translation: CASSPSRGSGELFF.

The chain joins TRBV20-1 to TRBJ1-3; D is possibly TRBD1 (6 bases). The CDR3 has 13 residues. The V end was cut by 3 bases, the J end by 4 bases, with 10 bases between. CDR1 is DFQATT, CDR2 SNEGSKA, per germline (reference sequence). This chain's CDR3 is CSASQGPGNTIYF. The CDR3 DNA follows: TGCAGTGCTAGCCAGGGGCCGGGAAACACCATATATTTT.

This clonotype turned up a few times. The chain links TRBV9 to TRBJ2-3, with TRBD2 matching 12 bases. This CDR3 is 16 amino acids long. V dropped 2 bases and J dropped 2; count of bases not matched to a gene: 3. The germline CDR1 and CDR2 sequences are SGDLS and YYNGEE. The CDR3 region is CASSVGLAGHTDTQYF. As DNA, the CDR3 is TGTGCCAGCAGCGTTGGACTAGCGGGGCACACAGATACGCAGTATTTT.

This clonotype was recorded a few times. The chain joins TRBV24-1 to TRBJ2-2; 7 nucleotides agree with TRBD2. The V and J ends lost 1 base and 2 bases, in that order; junction bases with no gene match: 6. The CDR3 runs to 17 residues. Germline values: CDR1 KGHDR, CDR2 SFDVKD. CDR3 protein: CATSDLSTSLNTGELFF. CDR3 bases: TGTGCCACCAGTGATTTATCGACTAGCCTAAACACCGGGGAGCTGTTTTTT.

This clonotype occurred a few times. J is TRBJ2-7 and V is TRBV6-5; 10 bases are a match to TRBD1. CDR3 size: 18 residues. The V and J ends lost 0 bases and 3 bases, in that order; junction bases with no gene match: 11. Germline V lookup: CDR1 MNHEY, CDR2 SVGAGI. The CDR3 DNA reads as TGTGCCAGCAGTTACTCGAGGACAGGGGGTTTAGCGGTCTACGAGCAGTACTTC. It codes for CASSYSRTGGLAVYEQYF.